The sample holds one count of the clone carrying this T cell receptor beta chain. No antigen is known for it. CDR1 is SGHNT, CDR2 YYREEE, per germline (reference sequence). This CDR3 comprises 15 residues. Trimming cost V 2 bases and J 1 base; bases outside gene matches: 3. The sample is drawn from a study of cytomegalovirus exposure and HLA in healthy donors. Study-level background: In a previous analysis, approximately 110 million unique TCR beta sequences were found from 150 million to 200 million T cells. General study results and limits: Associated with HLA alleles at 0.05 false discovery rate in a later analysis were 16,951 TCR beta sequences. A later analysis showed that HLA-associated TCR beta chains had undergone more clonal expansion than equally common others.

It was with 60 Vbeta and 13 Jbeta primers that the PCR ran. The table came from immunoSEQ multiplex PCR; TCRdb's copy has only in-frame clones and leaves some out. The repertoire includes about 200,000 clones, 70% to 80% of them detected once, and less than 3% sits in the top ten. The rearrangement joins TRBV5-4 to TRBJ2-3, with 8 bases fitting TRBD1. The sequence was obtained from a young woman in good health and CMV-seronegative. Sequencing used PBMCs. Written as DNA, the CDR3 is TGTGCCAGCAGCTTCGTGGGACAGGGCACAGATACGCAGTATTTT. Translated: CASSFVGQGTDTQYF.